This TCR beta chain was obtained from a study of regulatory T cells in long-lasting Graves disease. Overall study results and limits: TCR diversity was lower in persistent than newly diagnosed Graves' disease.

Time point specified: newly diagnosed GD, antithyroid drugs for less than 3 months. Following extraction of RNA from PBMCs, that RNA was used to make the TCR library. This clonotype was recorded at least ten times. Antigen unknown. Germline assignment: CDR1 SGHRS and CDR2 YFSETQ. The CDR3 totals 16 residues. V shed 0 bases, J shed 5 bases, and the junction held 7 bases outside the gene matches. In building TCR beta libraries, iRepertoire HTBI primers were used together with Arm-PCR of CDR3 regions. TCRdb processed the multiplex PCR reads anew with MiXCR; each CDR3 protein has one entry. The table includes hundreds of thousands of distinct CDR3 sequences, 15% to 20% detected once. The data also belong to a second study, concerning T cells in Graves' hyperthyroidism and ophthalmopathy. Per that paper: Stable Graves' hyperthyroidism meant no ophthalmopathy progression within 18 months. Most thyroid-expanded clonotypes above 0.001 were also found in blood.

The chain recombines TRBV5-1 with TRBJ2-1, with 8 bases lining up with TRBD1. This material consisted of peripheral blood mononuclear cells (PBMCs), taken at new diagnosis, from a patient treated with antithyroid drugs. This clonotype was obtained from a woman aged 25-40 years with Graves disease. CDR3 loop: CASSLAAGGSNNEQFF. As DNA, the CDR3 is TGCGCCAGCAGCTTGGCCGCAGGGGGCTCAAACAATGAGCAGTTCTTC. Drawing the rest from reference TRBV5-1 and TRBJ2-1, the complete variable domain is KAGVTQTPRYLIKTRGQQVTLSCSPISGHRSVSWYQQTPGQGLQFLFEYFSETQRNKGNFPGRFSGRQFSNSRSEMNVSTLELGDSALYLCASSLAAGGSNNEQFFGPGTRLTVL.